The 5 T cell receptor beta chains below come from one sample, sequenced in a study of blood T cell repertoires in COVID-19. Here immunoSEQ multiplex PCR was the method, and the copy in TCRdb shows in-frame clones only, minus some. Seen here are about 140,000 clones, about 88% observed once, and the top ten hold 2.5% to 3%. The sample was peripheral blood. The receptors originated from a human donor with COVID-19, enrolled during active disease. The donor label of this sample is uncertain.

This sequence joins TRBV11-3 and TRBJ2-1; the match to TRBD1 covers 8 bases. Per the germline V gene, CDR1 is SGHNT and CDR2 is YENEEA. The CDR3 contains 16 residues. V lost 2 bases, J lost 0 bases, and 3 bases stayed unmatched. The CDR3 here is CASSLNTGGSYNEQFF. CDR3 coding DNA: TGTGCCAGCAGCTTAAATACAGGGGGCTCCTACAATGAGCAGTTCTTC.

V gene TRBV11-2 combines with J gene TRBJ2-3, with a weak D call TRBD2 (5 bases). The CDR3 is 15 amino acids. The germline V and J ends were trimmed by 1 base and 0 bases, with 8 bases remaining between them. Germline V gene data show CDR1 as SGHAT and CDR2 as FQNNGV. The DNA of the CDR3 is TGTGCCAGCAGCTTAGCGGGGTTAAGCACAGATACGCAGTATTTT. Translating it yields CASSLAGLSTDTQYF.

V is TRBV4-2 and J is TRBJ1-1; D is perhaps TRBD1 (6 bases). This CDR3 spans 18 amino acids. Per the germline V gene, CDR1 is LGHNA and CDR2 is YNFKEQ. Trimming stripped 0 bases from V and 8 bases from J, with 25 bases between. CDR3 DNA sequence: TGTGCCAGCAGCCAAGATGTCTTGGGTGGCGGGGGCAAAGTCGAAGCTTTCTTT. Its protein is CASSQDVLGGGGKVEAFF.

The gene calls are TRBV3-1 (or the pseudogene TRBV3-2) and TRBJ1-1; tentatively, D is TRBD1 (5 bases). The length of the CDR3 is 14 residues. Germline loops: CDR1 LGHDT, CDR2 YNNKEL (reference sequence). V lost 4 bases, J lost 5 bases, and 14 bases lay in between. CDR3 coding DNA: TGTGCCAGCAGCCTTACTTCCAGGGTGACTGAAGCTTTCTTT. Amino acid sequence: CASSLTSRVTEAFF.

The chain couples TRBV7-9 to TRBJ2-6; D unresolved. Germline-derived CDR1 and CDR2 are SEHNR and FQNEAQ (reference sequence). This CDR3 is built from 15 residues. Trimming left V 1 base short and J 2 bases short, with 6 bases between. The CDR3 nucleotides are TGTGCCAGCAGCTTAGTAACAGCTGGGGCCAACGTCCTGACTTTC. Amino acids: CASSLVTAGANVLTF.